This TCR beta chain was found in a study of tumor-infiltrating lymphocytes in glioblastoma multiforme. Regarding the study as a whole: Detected clone frequencies may not reflect cell counts, being RNA-based.

By share, this clonotype ranks as medium-sized. As yet, its antigen is unknown. V lost 5 bases to trimming and J lost 3 bases; unmatched junction nucleotides: 7. The CDR3 is 14 amino acids. CDR1 is SGHVS, CDR2 FQNEAQ, per germline. TCR beta libraries were built from RNA through three nested multiplex PCR rounds using modified ARM-PCR. Input was approximately 0.5 ug total RNA, reverse-transcribed with a C-beta primer. No unique molecular identifiers were described for these TCRB libraries. MiXCR was run by TCRdb on the multiplex PCR reads, yielding one entry per CDR3 protein. The profile shows more than 10,000 distinct CDR3 sequences, roughly 70% of them singletons.

This clonotype was obtained from a male donor with glioblastoma. The specimen was brain tumor tissue. The gene calls are TRBV7-8 and TRBJ2-7; 7 bases align to TRBD1. For the CDR3, the DNA is TGTGCCAGCAGCCCGACAGGGTTTAACTACGAGCAGTACTTC. Translating it yields CASSPTGFNYEQYF.